Given below is one T cell receptor (beta chain) in context. Because it lacks the conserved phenylalanine or tryptophan at the end, this CDR3 is likely a read error. No DNA is shown, since the ends of the CDR3 on it are uncertain; the CDR3 is the one TCRdb lists. The data were taken from a study of Graves' ophthalmopathy and Graves' hyperthyroidism. TCR beta CDR3 amplification used RNA transcripts. An opening RT-PCR round employed HTBI primers and preceded a second-round multiplex PCR. TCRdb recomputed calls from the multiplex PCR reads with MiXCR, one row per CDR3 protein. The sample includes about 1.2 million distinct CDR3 sequences, about two fifths seen only once; the top ten take around 10%. Input material: peripheral blood or thyroid tissue (not recorded which). This clonotype was sampled from an adult man with Graves' hyperthyroidism.

The CDR3 spells CSARRLAGDGT. V and J are TRBV20-1 and TRBJ2-6; the table's D call TRBD2 went unverified against the DNA. CDR1 is DFQATT, CDR2 SNEGSKA, per germline (reference sequence). Counting both end residues, the CDR3 totals 11 amino acids.